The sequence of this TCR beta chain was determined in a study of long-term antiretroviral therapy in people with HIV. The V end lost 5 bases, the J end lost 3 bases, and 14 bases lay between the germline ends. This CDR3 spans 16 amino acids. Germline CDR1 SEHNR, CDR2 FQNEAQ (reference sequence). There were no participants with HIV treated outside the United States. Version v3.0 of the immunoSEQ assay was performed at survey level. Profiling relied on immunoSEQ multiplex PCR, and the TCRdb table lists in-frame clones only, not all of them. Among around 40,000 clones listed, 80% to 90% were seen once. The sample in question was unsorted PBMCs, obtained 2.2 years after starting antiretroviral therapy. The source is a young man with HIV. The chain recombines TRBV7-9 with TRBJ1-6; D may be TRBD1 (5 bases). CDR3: CASSGDPRDYNSPLHF. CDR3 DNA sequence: TGTGCCAGCAGCGGAGACCCCAGGGACTATAATTCACCCCTCCACTTT.